Listed below are T cell receptor beta chains from one sample, sequenced in a study of blood T cells in healthy people across ages. One entry per CDR3 protein results from TCRdb running MiXCR on the 5' RACE reads. The data contain roughly 800,000 distinct CDR3 sequences, approximately 25% of them singletons. These data also featured in a second study, about T cells of mothers and their children.

The sequencing sample was made of blood. The receptor set was obtained from a boy aged 5 to 17 in good health. Each CDR3 is given with its conserved first and last residue. The D gene is left open where the match is weak. Rows may omit the clone size; those that give it use once, few, many or a size class.

TRBV10-3	TRBJ2-1	.	.	TGTGCCATCAGTGAAGCAGACAATGAGCAGTTCTTC	CAISEADNEQFF
TRBV5-1	TRBJ1-3	.	few	TGCGCCAGCAGCGAGGGGGGTGCAGCCTCTGGAAACACCATATATTTT	CASSEGGAASGNTIYF
TRBV29-1	TRBJ2-5	.	few	TGCAGCGTTGGCATTTCAGGGGTCGAGGAGACCCAGTACTTC	CSVGISGVEETQYF
TRBV7-6	TRBJ2-3	.	.	TGTGCCAGCAGCTTAGAAGGTTGGGGGGGGACAAGCACAGATACGCAGTATTTT	CASSLEGWGGTSTDTQYF
TRBV6-2/TRBV6-3	TRBJ2-7	.	.	TGTGCCAGCAGTTACCGGCAGGGGCACGAGCAGTACTTC	CASSYRQGHEQYF
TRBV6-2/TRBV6-3	TRBJ1-6	TRBD1	.	TGTGCCAGCAGTTACTCCCCGGGACAGACTAATTCACCCCTCCACTTT	CASSYSPGQTNSPLHF
TRBV12-3/TRBV12-4	TRBJ1-6	.	few	TGTGCCAGCAGGAGAGATGAGGGCGATTCACCCCTCCACTTT	CASRRDEGDSPLHF
TRBV5-5	TRBJ1-2	.	few	TGTGCCAGCAGCCTTACCGCGTCCCAAAGGGGGTATGGCTACACCTTC	CASSLTASQRGYGYTF
TRBV5-5	TRBJ1-1	TRBD1	.	TGTGCCAGCAGCTCAACCAGGGGGGGGAACACTGAAGCTTTCTTT	CASSSTRGGNTEAFF
TRBV29-1	TRBJ2-7	.	.	TGCAGCTTCCGGGTCAACACCTACGAGCAGTACTTC	CSFRVNTYEQYF
TRBV29-1	TRBJ2-5	.	.	TGCAGCGTTGAACGCGGCGGGCGGGAGACCCAGTACTTC	CSVERGGRETQYF
TRBV6-2/TRBV6-3	TRBJ2-1	TRBD1	few	TGTGCCAGCAGTACGACAGGGGGTATTGGGAATGAGCAGTTCTTC	CASSTTGGIGNEQFF
TRBV10-3	TRBJ2-4	.	few	TGTGCCATCAGTGACCCAGGTTTAGCCAAAAACATTCAGTACTTC	CAISDPGLAKNIQYF